Presented here are 6 T cell receptor beta chains from one specimen sequenced in a study of blood T cells in healthy people across ages. Combining a sample-barcoded 5' primer with a J-beta primer mix, a second PCR ran for roughly 6 to 12 cycles. TCRdb processed the 5' RACE reads anew with MiXCR; each CDR3 protein has one entry. The table lists hundreds of thousands of distinct CDR3 sequences, under 40% of them singletons. Sequencing was done on a sample of blood. The origin of the receptors is a man younger than 30 in good health.

The chain carries TRBV5-5 and TRBJ1-6, with 8 bases identical to TRBD1. CDR1 is SGHKS and CDR2 is YYEKEE in the germline V gene (reference sequence). The CDR3 loop spans 17 amino acids. Germline trimming cut 4 bases from V and 4 bases from J; bases unmatched to any gene: 10. The CDR3 DNA reads TGTGCCAGCAGCCCGACCCGGACAGGGAGTTATAATTCACCCCTCCACTTT. It yields the protein CASSPTRTGSYNSPLHF.

The rearrangement joins TRBV30 to TRBJ1-5; 8 bases agree with TRBD1. The CDR3 consists of 16 residues. V dropped 0 bases and J dropped 3; count of bases not matched to a gene: 7. CDR1 GTSNPN and CDR2 SVGIG come from the germline V gene (reference sequence). The CDR3 protein is CAWSVPLTGVNQPQHF. The CDR3 bases are TGTGCCTGGAGTGTCCCCCTGACAGGGGTCAATCAGCCCCAGCATTTT.

This chain joins TRBV5-1 and TRBJ2-2, with D possibly TRBD2 on 5 matching bases. Looked up from germline, CDR1 is SGHRS and CDR2 is YFSETQ. Trimming cost V 5 bases and J 0 bases, with 17 bases left between them. The CDR3 has 17 amino acids. In DNA form, the CDR3 reads TGCGCCAGCAGTTTGATACCCACCGGGACGAACACCGGGGAGCTGTTTTTT. This translates into CASSLIPTGTNTGELFF. Full variable domain (outside the CDR3, taken from reference TRBV5-1 and TRBJ2-2): KAGVTQTPRYLIKTRGQQVTLSCSPISGHRSVSWYQQTPGQGLQFLFEYFSETQRNKGNFPGRFSGRQFSNSRSEMNVSTLELGDSALYLCASSLIPTGTNTGELFFGEGSRLTVL.

This clonotype showed up just a few times. CDR3 protein: CASSLSRWQETQYF. The DNA of the CDR3 is TGTGCCAGCAGCTTATCTCGGTGGCAAGAGACCCAGTACTTC. The V and J genes are TRBV11-2 and TRBJ2-5; D is unresolved. This CDR3 is 14 amino acids long. With 2 bases removed from V and 2 bases from J, the gap between germline ends came to 9 bases. The germline V gene encodes CDR1 SGHAT and CDR2 FQNNGV.

The chain uses TRBV28 and TRBJ2-3; TRBD2 is a possible D gene (6 bases). This CDR3 spans 13 amino acids. The V gene lost 11 bases and the J gene lost 2 bases, with 14 bases spanning the gap. The germline V gene encodes CDR1 MDHEN and CDR2 SYDVKM. CDR3 amino acids: CAGNGGSTDTQYF. CDR3 nucleotide sequence: TGTGCCGGAAACGGGGGATCCACAGATACGCAGTATTTT.

This clonotype occurred a few times. The chain carries TRBV4-2 and TRBJ1-1, with D maybe TRBD1 (5 bases). Trimming pared 0 bases from V and 1 base from J, leaving 9 bases between. The CDR3 loop spans 15 amino acids. Germline CDR1 is LGHNA and CDR2 is YNFKEQ. Here the CDR3 reads CASSQDRGWNTEAFF. In nucleotides, the CDR3 is TGTGCCAGCAGCCAAGATCGGGGCTGGAACACTGAAGCTTTCTTT.